The text below deals with one T cell receptor (beta chain). Its antigen remains unidentified. Via MiXCR, TCRdb re-called the RT-PCR reads, giving one row per CDR3 protein. This sample has roughly 670,000 distinct CDR3 sequences, with 12% to 15% found just once. J lost 4 bases, V lost 4 bases, and 4 bases had no gene match. The CDR3 sequence is 14 residues long. In germline, CDR1 is LGHNA, CDR2 YSLEER. These data come from a study of response to subunit inactivated influenza vaccine. Study observations and caveats: There was a suggestion from the authors that each seasonal influenza vaccination recruits few new T cells.

The chain combines TRBV4-3 with TRBJ2-1; 7 bases align to TRBD2. The TCR sequence derives from a man aged 50 to 59 who received an inactivated influenza vaccine. The sequencing used PBMCs from blood, collected around two weeks before vaccination. In DNA, the CDR3 is TGCGCCAGCAGCCCGGGACTACCTTACAATGAGCAGTTCTTC. Encoded protein: CASSPGLPYNEQFF.